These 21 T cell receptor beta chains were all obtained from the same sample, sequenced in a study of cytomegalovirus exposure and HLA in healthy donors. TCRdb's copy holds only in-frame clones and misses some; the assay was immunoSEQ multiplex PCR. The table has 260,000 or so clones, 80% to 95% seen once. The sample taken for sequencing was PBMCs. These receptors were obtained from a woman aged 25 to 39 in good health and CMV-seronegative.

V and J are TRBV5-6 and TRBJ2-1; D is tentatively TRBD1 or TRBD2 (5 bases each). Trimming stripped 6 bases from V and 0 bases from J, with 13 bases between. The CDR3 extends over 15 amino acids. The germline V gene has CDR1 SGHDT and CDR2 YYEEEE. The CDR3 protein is CASTEGRHSYNEQFF. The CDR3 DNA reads TGTGCCAGCACCGAGGGGCGGCACTCCTACAATGAGCAGTTCTTC.

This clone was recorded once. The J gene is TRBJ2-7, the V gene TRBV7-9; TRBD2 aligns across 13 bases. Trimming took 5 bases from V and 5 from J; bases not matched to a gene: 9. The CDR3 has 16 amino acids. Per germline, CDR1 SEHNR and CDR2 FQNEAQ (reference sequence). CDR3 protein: CASSVGLAGAVHEQYF. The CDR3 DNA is TGTGCCAGCAGCGTCGGACTAGCGGGGGCAGTCCACGAGCAGTACTTC.

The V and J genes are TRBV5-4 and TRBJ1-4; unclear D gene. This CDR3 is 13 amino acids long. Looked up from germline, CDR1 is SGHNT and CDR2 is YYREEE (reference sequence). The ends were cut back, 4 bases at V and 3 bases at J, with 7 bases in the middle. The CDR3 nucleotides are TGTGCCAGCAGCCCGGGATCTAATGAAAAACTGTTTTTT. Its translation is CASSPGSNEKLFF.

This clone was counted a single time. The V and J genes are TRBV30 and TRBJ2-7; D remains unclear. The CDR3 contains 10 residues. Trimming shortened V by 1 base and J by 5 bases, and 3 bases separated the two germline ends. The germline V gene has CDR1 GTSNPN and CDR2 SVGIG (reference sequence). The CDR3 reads CAWSDHEQYF. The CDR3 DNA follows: TGTGCCTGGAGTGACCACGAGCAGTACTTC.

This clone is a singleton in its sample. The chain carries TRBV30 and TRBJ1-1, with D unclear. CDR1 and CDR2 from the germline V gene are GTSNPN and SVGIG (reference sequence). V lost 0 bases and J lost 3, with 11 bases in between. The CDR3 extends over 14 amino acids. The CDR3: CAWSVRVWDTEAFF. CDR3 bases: TGTGCCTGGAGTGTGAGGGTTTGGGACACTGAAGCTTTCTTT.

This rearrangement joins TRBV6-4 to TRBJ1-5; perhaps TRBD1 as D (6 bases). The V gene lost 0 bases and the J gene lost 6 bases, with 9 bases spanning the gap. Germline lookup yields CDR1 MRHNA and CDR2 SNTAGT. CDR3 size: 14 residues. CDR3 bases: TGTGCCAGCAGTGACTCGACAGGTTCTCAGCCCCAGCATTTT. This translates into CASSDSTGSQPQHF.

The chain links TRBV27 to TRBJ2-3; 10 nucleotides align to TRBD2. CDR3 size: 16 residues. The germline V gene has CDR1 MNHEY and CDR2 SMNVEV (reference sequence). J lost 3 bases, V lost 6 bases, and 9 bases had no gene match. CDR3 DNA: TGTGCCAGCAGGCTAGCGGGAGTGGCGCTTACAGATACGCAGTATTTT. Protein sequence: CASRLAGVALTDTQYF.

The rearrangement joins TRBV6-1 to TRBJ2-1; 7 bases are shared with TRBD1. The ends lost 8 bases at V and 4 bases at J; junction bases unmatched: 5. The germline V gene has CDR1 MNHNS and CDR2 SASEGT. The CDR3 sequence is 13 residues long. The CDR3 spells CASQRQGYNEQFF. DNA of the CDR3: TGTGCCAGCCAGCGACAGGGATACAATGAGCAGTTCTTC.

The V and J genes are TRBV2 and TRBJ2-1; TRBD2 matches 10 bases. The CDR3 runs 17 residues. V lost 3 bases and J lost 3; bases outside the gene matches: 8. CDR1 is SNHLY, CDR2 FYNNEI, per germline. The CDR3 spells CASSDQLAGVLYNEQFF. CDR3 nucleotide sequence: TGTGCCAGCAGTGATCAGCTAGCGGGAGTTCTCTACAATGAGCAGTTCTTC.

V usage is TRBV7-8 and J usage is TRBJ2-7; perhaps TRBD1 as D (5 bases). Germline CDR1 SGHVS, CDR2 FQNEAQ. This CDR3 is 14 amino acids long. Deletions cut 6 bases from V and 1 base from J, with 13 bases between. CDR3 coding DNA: TGTGCCAGCAGTCAAGACAGCCGTTCCTACGAGCAGTACTTC. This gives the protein CASSQDSRSYEQYF.

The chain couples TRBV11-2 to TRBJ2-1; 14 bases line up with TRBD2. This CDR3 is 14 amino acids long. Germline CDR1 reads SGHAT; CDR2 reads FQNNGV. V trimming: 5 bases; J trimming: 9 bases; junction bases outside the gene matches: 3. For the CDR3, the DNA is TGTGCCAGCAGCCCGGGACTAGCGGGAGTTGAGCAGTTCTTC. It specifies CASSPGLAGVEQFF. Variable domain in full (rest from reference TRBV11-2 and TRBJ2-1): EAGVAQSPRYKIIEKRQSVAFWCNPISGHATLYWYQQILGQGPKLLIQFQNNGVVDDSQLPKDRFSAERLKGVDSTLKIQPAKLEDSAVYLCASSPGLAGVEQFFGPGTRLTVL.

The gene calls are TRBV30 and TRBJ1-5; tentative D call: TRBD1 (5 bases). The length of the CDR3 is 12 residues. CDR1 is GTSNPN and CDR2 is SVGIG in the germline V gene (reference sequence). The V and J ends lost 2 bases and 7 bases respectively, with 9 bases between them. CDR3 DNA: TGTGCCTGGAGTATGGAGGGGCAGCCCCAGCATTTT. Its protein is CAWSMEGQPQHF.

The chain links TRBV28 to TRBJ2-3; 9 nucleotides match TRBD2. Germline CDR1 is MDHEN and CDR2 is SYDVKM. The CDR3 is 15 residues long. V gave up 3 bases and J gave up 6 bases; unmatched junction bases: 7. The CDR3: CASSLAGGSPDTQYF. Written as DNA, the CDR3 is TGTGCCAGCAGTTTGGCGGGAGGGTCCCCGGATACGCAGTATTTT.

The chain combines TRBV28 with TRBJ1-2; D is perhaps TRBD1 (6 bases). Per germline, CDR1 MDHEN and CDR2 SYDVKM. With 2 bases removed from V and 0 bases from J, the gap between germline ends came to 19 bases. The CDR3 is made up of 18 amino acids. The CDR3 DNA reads TGTGCCAGCAGTTTAAGTGGGGTGGGGGGGCCCCCTAACTATGGCTACACCTTC. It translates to CASSLSGVGGPPNYGYTF.

The CDR3: CASSLRVTEAFF. For the CDR3, the DNA is TGTGCCAGCAGCTTAAGGGTGACTGAAGCTTTCTTT. The gene calls are TRBV5-6 and TRBJ1-1; D ambiguous. Trimming left V 2 bases short and J 5 bases short, with 7 bases between. The CDR3 is made up of 12 amino acids. CDR1 and CDR2 from the germline V gene are SGHDT and YYEEEE.

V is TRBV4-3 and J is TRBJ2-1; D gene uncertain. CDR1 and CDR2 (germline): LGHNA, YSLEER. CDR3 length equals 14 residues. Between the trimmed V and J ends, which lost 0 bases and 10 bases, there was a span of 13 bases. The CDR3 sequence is CASSQERLALEQFF. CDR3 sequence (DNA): TGCGCCAGCAGCCAAGAAAGGTTGGCGTTGGAGCAGTTCTTC.

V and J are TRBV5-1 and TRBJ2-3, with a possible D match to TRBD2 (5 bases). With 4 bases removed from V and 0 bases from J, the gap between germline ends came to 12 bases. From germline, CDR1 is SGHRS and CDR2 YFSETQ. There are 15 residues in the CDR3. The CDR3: CASSPLIASTDTQYF. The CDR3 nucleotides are TGCGCCAGCAGCCCTCTTATAGCGAGCACAGATACGCAGTATTTT.

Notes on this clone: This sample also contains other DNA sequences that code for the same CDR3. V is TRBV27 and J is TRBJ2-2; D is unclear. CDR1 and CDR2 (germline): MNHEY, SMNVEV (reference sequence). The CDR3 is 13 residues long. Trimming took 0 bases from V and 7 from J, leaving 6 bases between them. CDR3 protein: CASSLSGIGELFF. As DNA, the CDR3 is TGTGCCAGCAGTTTATCGGGAATCGGGGAGCTGTTTTTT.

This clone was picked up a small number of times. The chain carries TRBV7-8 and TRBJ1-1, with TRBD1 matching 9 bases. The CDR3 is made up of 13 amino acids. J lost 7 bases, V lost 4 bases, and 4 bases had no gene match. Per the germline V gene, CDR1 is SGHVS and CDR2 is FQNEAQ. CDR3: CASSSQGADEAFF. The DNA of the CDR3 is TGTGCCAGCAGCTCACAGGGGGCCGATGAAGCTTTCTTT.

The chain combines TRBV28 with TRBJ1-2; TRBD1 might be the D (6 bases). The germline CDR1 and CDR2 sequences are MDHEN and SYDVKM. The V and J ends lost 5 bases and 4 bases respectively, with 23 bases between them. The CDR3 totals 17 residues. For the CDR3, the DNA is TGTGCCAGCAGTCCGGACAGAGCCATGGTTTTCGGCTATGGCTACACCTTC. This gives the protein CASSPDRAMVFGYGYTF.

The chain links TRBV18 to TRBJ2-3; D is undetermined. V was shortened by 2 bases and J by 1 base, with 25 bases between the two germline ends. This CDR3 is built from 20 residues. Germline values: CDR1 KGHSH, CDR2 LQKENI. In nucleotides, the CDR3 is TGTGCCAGCTCACCATTCCCTAGTGGATCCGCACAGATACGCACAGATACGCAGTATTTT. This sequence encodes CASSPFPSGSAQIRTDTQYF. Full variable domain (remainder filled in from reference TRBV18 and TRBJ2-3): NAGVMQNPRHLVRRRGQEARLRCSPMKGHSHVYWYRQLPEEGLKFMVYLQKENIIDESGMPKERFSAEFPKEGPSILRIQQVVRGDSAAYFCASSPFPSGSAQIRTDTQYFGPGTRLTVL.